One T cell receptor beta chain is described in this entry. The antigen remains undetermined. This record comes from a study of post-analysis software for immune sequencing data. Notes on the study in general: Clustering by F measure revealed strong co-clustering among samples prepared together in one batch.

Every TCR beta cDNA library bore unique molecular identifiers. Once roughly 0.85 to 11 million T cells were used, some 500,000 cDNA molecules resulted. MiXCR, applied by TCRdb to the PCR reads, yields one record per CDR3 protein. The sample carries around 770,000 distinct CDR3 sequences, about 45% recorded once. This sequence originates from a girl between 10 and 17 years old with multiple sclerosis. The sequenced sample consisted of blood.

CDR3 DNA sequence: TGCAGTGCTAGAGCGTTAACGGGAGGGAGCTACGAGCAGTACTTC. It codes for CSARALTGGSYEQYF. This chain connects TRBV20-1 to TRBJ2-7; 8 bases fit TRBD2. J lost 3 bases, V lost 1 base, and 8 bases had no gene match. There are 15 residues in the CDR3. CDR1 DFQATT and CDR2 SNEGSKA come from the germline V gene (reference sequence).